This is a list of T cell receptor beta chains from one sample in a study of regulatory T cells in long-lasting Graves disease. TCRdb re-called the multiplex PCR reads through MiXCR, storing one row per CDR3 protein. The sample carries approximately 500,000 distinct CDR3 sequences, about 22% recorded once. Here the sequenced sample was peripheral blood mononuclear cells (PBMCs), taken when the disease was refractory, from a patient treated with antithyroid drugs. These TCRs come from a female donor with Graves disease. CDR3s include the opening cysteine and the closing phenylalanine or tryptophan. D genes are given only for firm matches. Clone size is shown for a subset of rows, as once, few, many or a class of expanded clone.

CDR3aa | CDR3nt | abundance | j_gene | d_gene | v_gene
CASSQEGLGDPLHF | TGCGCCAGCAGCCAAGAAGGTTTGGGGGACCCCCTCCACTTT | - | TRBJ1-6 | - | TRBV4-3
CAIMAREDQPQHF | TGTGCCATCATGGCCAGAGAAGATCAGCCCCAGCATTTT | - | TRBJ1-5 | - | TRBV10-3
CASRARTANTGELFF | TGCGCCAGCAGGGCCCGGACGGCGAACACCGGGGAGCTGTTTTTT | - | TRBJ2-2 | - | TRBV5-1
CASSWAVGAYEQYF | TGTGCCAGCAGTTGGGCCGTGGGCGCCTACGAGCAGTACTTC | many | TRBJ2-7 | - | TRBV28
CASSFWEVFPEAFF | TGTGCCAGCAGTTTTTGGGAAGTCTTCCCTGAAGCTTTCTTT | many | TRBJ1-1 | - | TRBV28
CSVPGQGAQETQYF | TGCAGCGTCCCGGGACAGGGCGCCCAAGAGACCCAGTACTTC | - | TRBJ2-5 | TRBD1 | TRBV29-1
CASSLEGAGRNTGELFF | TGTGCCAGCAGCTTGGAAGGAGCGGGGAGGAACACCGGGGAGCTGTTTTTT | many | TRBJ2-2 | TRBD2 | TRBV7-2
CASSGGASANYGYTF | TGTGCCAGCAGCGGGGGCGCCTCGGCCAACTATGGCTACACCTTC | - | TRBJ1-2 | - | TRBV5-4
CASSLPGQTNEKLFF | TGTGCCAGCAGTTTACCGGGACAGACTAATGAAAAACTGTTTTTT | many | TRBJ1-4 | TRBD1 | TRBV28
CASSSASGEWTDTQYF | TGTGCCAGCAGTTCTGCTTCAGGGGAGTGGACAGATACGCAGTATTTT | once | TRBJ2-3 | - | TRBV12-3/TRBV12-4
CASSSWDSRTETQYF | TGTGCCAGCAGCAGCTGGGACAGCAGGACGGAGACCCAGTACTTC | - | TRBJ2-5 | TRBD1 | TRBV7-2
CASSLAPSQGDGEKLFF | TGTGCCAGCAGCTTAGCGCCTTCTCAGGGGGACGGTGAAAAACTGTTTTTT | many | TRBJ1-4 | TRBD1 | TRBV7-8
CASSFTRSSYNEQFF | TGTGCCAGCAGTTTCACGAGAAGCTCCTACAATGAGCAGTTCTTC | few | TRBJ2-1 | - | TRBV12-3/TRBV12-4
CASSARQNTGELFF | TGTGCCAGCAGTGCCAGACAGAACACCGGGGAGCTGTTTTTT | few | TRBJ2-2 | - | TRBV6-2/TRBV6-3
CASSPDTYGYTF | TGTGCCAGCAGCCCAGACACCTATGGCTACACCTTC | - | TRBJ1-2 | - | TRBV3-1
CALPGTSGSYEQYF | TGTGCTCTTCCGGGGACTAGCGGGAGCTACGAGCAGTACTTC | many | TRBJ2-7 | TRBD2 | TRBV12-5
CASSLLRFGQETQYF | TGTGCCAGCAGCCTACTACGGTTCGGCCAAGAGACCCAGTACTTC | many | TRBJ2-5 | - | TRBV11-2
CASSQEGPISYEQYF | TGCGCCAGCAGCCAAGAAGGACCCATCTCCTACGAGCAGTACTTC | few | TRBJ2-7 | - | TRBV4-1
CASSLRTVGDTQYF | TGTGCCAGCAGTTTGAGGACAGTTGGAGATACGCAGTATTTT | few | TRBJ2-3 | - | TRBV28
CASSLGRMGTSGKETQYF | TGTGCCAGCAGCTTAGGCCGAATGGGGACTAGCGGGAAAGAGACCCAGTACTTC | few | TRBJ2-5 | TRBD2 | TRBV13
CAWSGVHTEAFF | TGTGCCTGGAGCGGCGTGCACACTGAAGCTTTCTTT | many | TRBJ1-1 | - | TRBV30
CASSFRGDEKLFF | TGTGCCAGCAGCTTCCGGGGGGATGAAAAACTGTTTTTT | few | TRBJ1-4 | - | TRBV5-4
CASSQGSVGNQPQHF | TGTGCCAGCAGCCAAGGATCCGTGGGCAATCAGCCCCAGCATTTT | many | TRBJ1-5 | - | TRBV28
CASSFRTSGRYEQYF | TGTGCCAGCAGTTTCCGGACTAGCGGACGTTACGAGCAGTACTTC | - | TRBJ2-7 | TRBD2 | TRBV12-3/TRBV12-4
CASSYREINSPLHF | TGTGCCAGCAGTTATAGGGAGATTAATTCACCCCTCCACTTT | many | TRBJ1-6 | - | TRBV27
CASSETQGARGYTF | TGTGCCAGCAGTGAAACACAGGGGGCCCGCGGCTACACCTTC | - | TRBJ1-2 | TRBD1 | TRBV2
CASSLAGRVIITETQYF | TGTGCCAGCAGCTTAGCGGGTAGGGTAATTATCACGGAGACCCAGTACTTC | many | TRBJ2-5 | - | TRBV7-6
CASSYGTSGDNEQFF | TGTGCCAGCAGTTACGGGACTAGCGGCGACAATGAGCAGTTCTTC | - | TRBJ2-1 | TRBD2 | TRBV27
CASSNTGSTEAFF | TGTGCCAGCAGTAATACAGGGTCCACTGAAGCTTTCTTT | many | TRBJ1-1 | - | TRBV12-3/TRBV12-4
CASSLSAGLNSPLHF | TGTGCCAGCAGTTTATCGGCAGGGTTGAATTCACCCCTCCACTTT | many | TRBJ1-6 | - | TRBV28
CASSQEWDLLAKNIQYF | TGCGCCAGCAGCCAAGAATGGGATTTACTAGCCAAAAACATTCAGTACTTC | - | TRBJ2-4 | - | TRBV4-1
CASSPLTGRNTEAFF | TGTGCCAGCAGCCCGCTGACAGGGAGGAACACTGAAGCTTTCTTT | - | TRBJ1-1 | TRBD1 | TRBV7-8
CASSSDLSGNTIYF | TGTGCCAGCAGCTCCGACCTCTCTGGAAACACCATATATTTT | - | TRBJ1-3 | - | TRBV11-3
CSVPGQMNTEAFF | TGCAGCGTTCCGGGACAGATGAACACTGAAGCTTTCTTT | few | TRBJ1-1 | TRBD1 | TRBV29-1
CAWSVYNEQFF | TGTGCCTGGAGTGTCTACAATGAGCAGTTCTTC | - | TRBJ2-1 | - | TRBV30
CSATRTSGSVGKTQYF | TGCAGTGCTACCAGGACTAGCGGGAGTGTGGGAAAGACCCAGTACTTC | - | TRBJ2-5 | TRBD2 | TRBV20-1
CASRDTDRDSPLHF | TGTGCCAGCAGGGATACGGACAGGGACTCACCCCTCCACTTT | many | TRBJ1-6 | TRBD1 | TRBV6-4